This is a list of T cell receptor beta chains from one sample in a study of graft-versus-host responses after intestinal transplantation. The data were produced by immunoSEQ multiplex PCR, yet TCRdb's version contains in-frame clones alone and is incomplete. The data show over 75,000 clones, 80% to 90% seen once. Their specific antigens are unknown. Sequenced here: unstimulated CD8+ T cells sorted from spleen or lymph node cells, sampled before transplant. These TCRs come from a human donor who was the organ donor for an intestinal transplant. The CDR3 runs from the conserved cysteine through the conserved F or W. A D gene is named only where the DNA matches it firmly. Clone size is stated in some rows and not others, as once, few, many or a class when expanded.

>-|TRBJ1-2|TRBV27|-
CATSGEAYGYTF
TGTGCTACCTCCGGGGAGGCCTATGGCTACACCTTC
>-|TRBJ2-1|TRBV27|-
CASSLAGSNEQFF
TGTGCCAGCAGTTTAGCCGGGTCCAATGAGCAGTTCTTC
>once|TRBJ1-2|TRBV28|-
CASSLGSFNYGYTF
TGTGCCAGCAGTTTGGGCAGCTTTAACTATGGCTACACCTTC
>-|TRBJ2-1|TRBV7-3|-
CASSLKVIQGPYNEQFF
TGTGCCAGCAGCTTAAAGGTGATACAGGGCCCCTACAATGAGCAGTTCTTC
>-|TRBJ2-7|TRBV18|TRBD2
CASSPEMIAGWGEQYF
TGTGCCAGCTCACCGGAGATGATAGCGGGGTGGGGCGAGCAGTACTTC
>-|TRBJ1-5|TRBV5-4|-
CASSLGVDQPQHF
TGTGCCAGCAGCTTAGGGGTGGATCAGCCCCAGCATTTT
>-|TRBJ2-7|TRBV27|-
CASSLLGGEQYF
TGTGCCAGCAGTTTATTGGGGGGCGAGCAGTACTTC
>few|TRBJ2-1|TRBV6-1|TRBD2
CASSLLAGSYNEQFF
TGTGCCAGCAGTTTACTAGCGGGCTCCTACAATGAGCAGTTCTTC
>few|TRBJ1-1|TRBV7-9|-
CASSIAYLTDTEAFF
TGTGCCAGCAGCATAGCTTATTTGACGGACACTGAAGCTTTCTTT
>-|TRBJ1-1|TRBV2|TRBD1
CASSVGTGLLEAFF
TGTGCCAGCAGTGTAGGGACAGGGCTTCTTGAAGCTTTCTTT
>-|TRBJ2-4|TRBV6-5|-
CASSYIGPDLGNIQYF
TGTGCCAGCAGTTATATAGGTCCCGACCTAGGAAACATTCAGTACTTC
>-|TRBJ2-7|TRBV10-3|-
CATSGTEPYEQYF
TGTGCCACGTCCGGGACGGAGCCCTACGAGCAGTACTTC
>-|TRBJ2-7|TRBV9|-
CASSAAGSTYEQYF
TGTGCCAGCAGCGCAGCGGGCAGTACCTACGAGCAGTACTTC
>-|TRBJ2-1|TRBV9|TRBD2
CASGAGGLYNEQFF
TGTGCCAGCGGGGCGGGGGGGCTATACAATGAGCAGTTCTTC
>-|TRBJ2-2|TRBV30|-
CAWIAPYRQPANTGELFF
TGTGCCTGGATAGCTCCGTACCGCCAGCCCGCGAACACCGGGGAGCTGTTTTTT
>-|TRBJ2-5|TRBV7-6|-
CASSLVGGGVETQYF
TGTGCCAGCAGCTTAGTTGGAGGGGGGGTTGAGACCCAGTACTTC
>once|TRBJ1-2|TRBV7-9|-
CASSLVVVDIPGAYGYTF
TGTGCCAGCAGCTTAGTTGTAGTTGACATCCCAGGCGCCTATGGCTACACCTTC
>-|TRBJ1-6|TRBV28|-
CASSSVSSYNSPLHF
TGTGCCAGCAGTTCAGTGAGCTCCTATAATTCACCCCTCCACTTT
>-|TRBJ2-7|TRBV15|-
CATSRDGTLGNEQYF
TGTGCCACCAGCAGAGATGGGACTCTTGGGAACGAGCAGTACTTC
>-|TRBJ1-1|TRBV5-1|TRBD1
CASSLTGESYTEAFF
TGCGCCAGCAGCCTGACAGGGGAGTCCTACACTGAAGCTTTCTTT
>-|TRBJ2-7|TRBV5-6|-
CASRDSSYEQYF
TGTGCCAGCAGGGACAGCTCCTACGAGCAGTACTTC